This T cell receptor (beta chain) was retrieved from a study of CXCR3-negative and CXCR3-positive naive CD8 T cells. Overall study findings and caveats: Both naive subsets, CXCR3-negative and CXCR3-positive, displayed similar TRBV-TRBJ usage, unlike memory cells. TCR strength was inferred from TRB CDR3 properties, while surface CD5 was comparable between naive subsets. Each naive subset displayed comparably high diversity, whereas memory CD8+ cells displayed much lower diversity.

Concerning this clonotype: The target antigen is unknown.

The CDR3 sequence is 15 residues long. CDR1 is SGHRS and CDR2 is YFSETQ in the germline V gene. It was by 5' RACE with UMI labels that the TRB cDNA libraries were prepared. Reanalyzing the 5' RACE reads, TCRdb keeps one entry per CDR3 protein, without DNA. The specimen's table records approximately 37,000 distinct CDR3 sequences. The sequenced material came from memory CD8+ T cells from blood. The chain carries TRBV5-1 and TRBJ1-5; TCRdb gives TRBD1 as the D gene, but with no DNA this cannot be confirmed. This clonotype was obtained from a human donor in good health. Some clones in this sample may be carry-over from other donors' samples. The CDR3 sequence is CASSLLPGGNQPQHF.